This TCR beta chain was recovered during a study of T cells after yellow fever vaccination. Looking at the study overall: Libraries from low-cell-number fractions were prepared with the SMART-Seq v4 Ultra Low Input RNA kit. Broader study findings: The booster response re-showed most primary clones: approximately 95% CD4, approximately 86% CD8.

The CDR3 extends over 16 amino acids. Trimming took 3 bases from V and 7 from J, leaving 16 bases between them. Universal primer sites and UMIs were introduced during 5'RACE template-switching synthesis of TCR cDNA. Each CDR3 protein is one row after TCRdb ran MiXCR on the 5' RACE reads. The repertoire holds about 400,000 distinct CDR3 sequences, with about 6.2% as singletons. About this clonotype itself: What it binds is not known.

The material sequenced was PBMCs, taken 5 days after the yellow fever booster vaccination. This chain connects TRBV12-3 or TRBV12-4 to TRBJ1-6; D is ambiguous. This clonotype was sampled from a man in his thirties or forties who received the YFV17D yellow fever vaccine. CDR3 sequence reads: CASSLVPGSPNSPLHF. The CDR3 nucleotides read TGTGCCAGCAGTTTGGTACCCGGGAGCCCCAATTCACCCCTCCACTTT.